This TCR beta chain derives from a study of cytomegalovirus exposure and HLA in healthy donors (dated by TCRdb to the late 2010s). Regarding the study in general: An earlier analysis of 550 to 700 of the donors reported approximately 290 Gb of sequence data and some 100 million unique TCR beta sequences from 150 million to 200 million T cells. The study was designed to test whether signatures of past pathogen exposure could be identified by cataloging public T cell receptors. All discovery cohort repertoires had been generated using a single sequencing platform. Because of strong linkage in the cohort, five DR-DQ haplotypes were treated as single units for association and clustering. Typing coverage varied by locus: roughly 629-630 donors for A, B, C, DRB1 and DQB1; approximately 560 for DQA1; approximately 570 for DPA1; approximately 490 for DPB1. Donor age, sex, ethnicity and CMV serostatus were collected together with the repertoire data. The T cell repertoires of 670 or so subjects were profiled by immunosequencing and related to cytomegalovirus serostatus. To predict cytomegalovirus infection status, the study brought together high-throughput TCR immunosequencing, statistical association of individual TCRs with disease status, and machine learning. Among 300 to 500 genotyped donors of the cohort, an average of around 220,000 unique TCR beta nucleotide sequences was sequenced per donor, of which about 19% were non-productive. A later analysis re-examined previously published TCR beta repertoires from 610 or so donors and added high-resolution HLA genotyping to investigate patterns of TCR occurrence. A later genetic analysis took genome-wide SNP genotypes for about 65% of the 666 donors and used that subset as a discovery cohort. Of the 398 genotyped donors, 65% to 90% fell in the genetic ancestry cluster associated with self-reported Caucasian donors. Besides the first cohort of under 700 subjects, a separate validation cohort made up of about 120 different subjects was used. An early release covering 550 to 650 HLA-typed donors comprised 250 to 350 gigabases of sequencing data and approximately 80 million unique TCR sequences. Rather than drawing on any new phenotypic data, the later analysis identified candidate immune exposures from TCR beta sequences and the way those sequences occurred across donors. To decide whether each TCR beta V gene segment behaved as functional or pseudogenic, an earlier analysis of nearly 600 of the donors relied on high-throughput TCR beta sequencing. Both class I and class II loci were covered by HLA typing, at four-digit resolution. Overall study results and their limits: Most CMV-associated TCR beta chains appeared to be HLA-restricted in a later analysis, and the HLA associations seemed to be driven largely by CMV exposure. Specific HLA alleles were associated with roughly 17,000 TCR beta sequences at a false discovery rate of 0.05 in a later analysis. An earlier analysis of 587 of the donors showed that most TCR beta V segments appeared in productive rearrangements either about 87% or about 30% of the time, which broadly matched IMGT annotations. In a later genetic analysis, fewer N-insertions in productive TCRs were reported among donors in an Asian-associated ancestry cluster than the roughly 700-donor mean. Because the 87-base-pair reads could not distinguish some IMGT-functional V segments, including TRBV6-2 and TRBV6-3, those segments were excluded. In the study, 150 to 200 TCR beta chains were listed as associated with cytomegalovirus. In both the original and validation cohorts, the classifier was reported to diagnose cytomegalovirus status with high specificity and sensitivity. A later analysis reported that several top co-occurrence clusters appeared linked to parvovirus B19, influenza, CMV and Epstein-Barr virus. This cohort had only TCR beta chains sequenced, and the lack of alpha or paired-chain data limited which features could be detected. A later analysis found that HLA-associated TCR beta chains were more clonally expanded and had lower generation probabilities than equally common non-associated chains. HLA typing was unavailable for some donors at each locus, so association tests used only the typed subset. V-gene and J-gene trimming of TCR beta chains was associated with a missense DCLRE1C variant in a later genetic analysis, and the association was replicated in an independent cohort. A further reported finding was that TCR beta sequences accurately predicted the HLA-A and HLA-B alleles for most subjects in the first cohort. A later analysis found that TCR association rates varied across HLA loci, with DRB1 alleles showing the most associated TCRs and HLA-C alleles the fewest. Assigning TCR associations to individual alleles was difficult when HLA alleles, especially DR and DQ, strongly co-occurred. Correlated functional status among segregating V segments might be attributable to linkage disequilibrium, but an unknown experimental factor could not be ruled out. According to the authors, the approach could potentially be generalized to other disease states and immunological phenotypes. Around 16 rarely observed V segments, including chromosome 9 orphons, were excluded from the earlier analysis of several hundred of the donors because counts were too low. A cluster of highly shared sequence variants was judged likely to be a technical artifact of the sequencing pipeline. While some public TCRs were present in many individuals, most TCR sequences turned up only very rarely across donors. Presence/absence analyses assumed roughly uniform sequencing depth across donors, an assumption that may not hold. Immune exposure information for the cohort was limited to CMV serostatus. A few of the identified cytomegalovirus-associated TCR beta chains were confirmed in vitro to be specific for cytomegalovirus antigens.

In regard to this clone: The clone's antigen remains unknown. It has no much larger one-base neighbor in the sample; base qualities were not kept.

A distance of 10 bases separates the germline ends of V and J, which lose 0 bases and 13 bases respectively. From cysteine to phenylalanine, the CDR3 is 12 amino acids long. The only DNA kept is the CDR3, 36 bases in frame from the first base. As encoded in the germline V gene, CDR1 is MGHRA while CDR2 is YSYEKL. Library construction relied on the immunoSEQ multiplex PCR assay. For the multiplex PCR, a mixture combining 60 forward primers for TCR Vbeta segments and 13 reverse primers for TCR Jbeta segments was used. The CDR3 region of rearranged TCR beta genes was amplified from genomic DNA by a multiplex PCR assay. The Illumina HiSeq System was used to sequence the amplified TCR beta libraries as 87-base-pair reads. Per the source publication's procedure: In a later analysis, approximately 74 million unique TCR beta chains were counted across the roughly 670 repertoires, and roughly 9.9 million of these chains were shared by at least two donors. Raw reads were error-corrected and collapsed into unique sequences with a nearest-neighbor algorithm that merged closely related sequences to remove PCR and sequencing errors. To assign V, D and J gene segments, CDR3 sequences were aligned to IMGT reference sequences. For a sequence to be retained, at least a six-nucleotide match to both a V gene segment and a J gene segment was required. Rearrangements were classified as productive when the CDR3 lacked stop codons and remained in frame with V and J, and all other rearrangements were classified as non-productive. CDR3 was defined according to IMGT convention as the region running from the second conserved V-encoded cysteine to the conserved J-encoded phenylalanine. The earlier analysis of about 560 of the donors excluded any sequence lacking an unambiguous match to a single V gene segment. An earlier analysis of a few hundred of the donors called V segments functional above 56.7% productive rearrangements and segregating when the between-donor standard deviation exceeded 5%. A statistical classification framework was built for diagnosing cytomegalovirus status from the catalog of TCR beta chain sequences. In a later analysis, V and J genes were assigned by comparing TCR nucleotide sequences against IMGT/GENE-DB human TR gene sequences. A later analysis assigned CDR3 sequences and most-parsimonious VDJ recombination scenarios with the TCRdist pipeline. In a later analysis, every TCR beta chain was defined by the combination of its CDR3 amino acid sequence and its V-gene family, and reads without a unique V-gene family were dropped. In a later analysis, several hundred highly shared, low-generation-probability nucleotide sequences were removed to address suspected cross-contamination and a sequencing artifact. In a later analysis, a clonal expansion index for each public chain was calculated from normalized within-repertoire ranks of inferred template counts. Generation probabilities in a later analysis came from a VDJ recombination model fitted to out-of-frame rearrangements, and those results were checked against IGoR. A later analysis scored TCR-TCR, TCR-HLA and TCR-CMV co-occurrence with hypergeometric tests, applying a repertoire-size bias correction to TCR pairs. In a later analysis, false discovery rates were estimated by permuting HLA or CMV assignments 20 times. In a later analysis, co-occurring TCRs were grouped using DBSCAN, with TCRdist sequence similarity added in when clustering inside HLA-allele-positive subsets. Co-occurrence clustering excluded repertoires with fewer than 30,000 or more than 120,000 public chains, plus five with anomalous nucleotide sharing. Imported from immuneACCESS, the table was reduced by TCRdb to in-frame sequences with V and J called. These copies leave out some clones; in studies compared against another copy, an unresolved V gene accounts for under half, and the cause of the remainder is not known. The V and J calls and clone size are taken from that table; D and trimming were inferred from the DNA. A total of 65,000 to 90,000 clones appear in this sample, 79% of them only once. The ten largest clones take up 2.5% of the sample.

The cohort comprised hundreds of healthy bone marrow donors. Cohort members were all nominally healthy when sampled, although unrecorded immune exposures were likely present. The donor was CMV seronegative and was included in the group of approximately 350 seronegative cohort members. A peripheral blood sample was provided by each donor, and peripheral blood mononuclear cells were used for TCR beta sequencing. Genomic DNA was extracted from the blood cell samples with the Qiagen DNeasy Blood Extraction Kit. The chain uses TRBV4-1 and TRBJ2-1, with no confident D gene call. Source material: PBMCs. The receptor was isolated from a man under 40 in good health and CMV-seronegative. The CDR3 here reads CASSQDTRSQFF. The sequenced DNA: TGCGCCAGCAGCCAAGATACCCGGTCACAGTTCTTC.